This record looks at one TCR beta chain sequence and its context. This CDR3 is built from 15 residues. The V segment lost 0 bases and the J segment 3 bases; nucleotides outside the gene matches: 2. CDR1 and CDR2 from the germline V gene are SGHKS and YYEKEE (reference sequence). Repertoires were generated with immunoSEQ multiplex PCR, while TCRdb's copy carries only in-frame clones and drops some. The sample has 14,000 or so clones; 84% are singletons. These data belong to a study of technical replicates of blood from a few donors. This clonotype originated in a human donor in good health. The sequenced sample was PBMCs. V usage is TRBV5-5 and J usage is TRBJ2-7; 11 bases match TRBD2. The CDR3 sequence is CASSLGLAGFYEQYF. The CDR3, as DNA: TGTGCCAGCAGCTTGGGACTAGCGGGATTCTACGAGCAGTACTTC.